The 15 T cell receptor beta chains listed next were all sequenced from one sample in a study of long-term antiretroviral therapy in people with HIV. Investigators performed immunoSEQ version v3.0 at survey level. TCRdb's table, derived via immunoSEQ multiplex PCR, lists solely in-frame clones and lacks some. The sample lists 30,000 to 50,000 clones, 86% seen once, with 3% to 5% in the top ten. The sequences come from unsorted PBMCs, collected just before starting antiretroviral therapy. These receptors were obtained from a woman aged 18 to 35 with HIV.

The chain joins TRBV6-6 to TRBJ1-2, with D unresolved. This CDR3 comprises 13 residues. Germline V CDR1 and CDR2: MNHNY, SVGAGI (reference sequence). With 2 bases removed from V and 8 bases from J, the gap between germline ends came to 12 bases. The CDR3 nucleotides are TGTGCCAGCAGTTACCCAAGCACGCCCGGCTACACCTTC. It codes for CASSYPSTPGYTF.

A few counts support this clone. This chain links TRBV7-9 with TRBJ2-4; 9 bases are shared with TRBD1. The junction had 4 bases not matched to a gene; V was cut back by 5 bases and J by 2 bases. Germline CDR1 is SEHNR and CDR2 is FQNEAQ (reference sequence). CDR3 length equals 15 residues. CDR3 nucleotide sequence: TGTGCCAGCAGCAGACAGGGGGGATCCAAAAACATTCAGTACTTC. As protein: CASSRQGGSKNIQYF.

This chain links TRBV21-1 with TRBJ2-7; the table's TRBD2 call for D was not verified on the DNA. TRBV21-1 is a pseudogene locus. This CDR3 has 15 residues. CDR3 residues: CASSKCYPRLYEQYF. Written as DNA, the CDR3 is TGTGCCAGCAGCAAATGCTACCCTCGTCTCTACGAGCAGTACTTC.

The genes are TRBV9 and TRBJ2-1, with D perhaps TRBD2 (5 bases). The germline CDR1 and CDR2 sequences are SGDLS and YYNGEE. The CDR3 sequence is 12 residues long. Trimming cost V 4 bases and J 10 bases, with 12 bases left between them. The CDR3 nucleotides read TGTGCCAGCAGCATTGAAGGAGGAGAGCAGTTCTTC. It codes for CASSIEGGEQFF.

This clone occurred once. The chain joins TRBV10-3 to TRBJ1-1; D ambiguous. Germline lookup yields CDR1 ENHRY and CDR2 SYGVKD. V was shortened by 8 bases and J by 1 base, with 8 bases between the two germline ends. The CDR3 spans 12 residues. The CDR3 DNA sequence: TGTGCCATCTCCCTGGGGAACACTGAAGCTTTCTTT. The encoded protein is CAISLGNTEAFF.

Only one count was recorded for this clone. The chain carries TRBV19 and TRBJ2-7, with 12 bases matching TRBD2. The CDR3 has 15 residues. Unmatched junction bases numbered 6, after V lost 5 bases and J lost 4 bases. Germline CDR1 LNHDA, CDR2 SQIVND (reference sequence). The CDR3, as DNA: TGTGCCAGTAGTGCTAGCGGGAGGGCCGGATACGAGCAGTACTTC. Encoded protein: CASSASGRAGYEQYF.

This clone has just a few counts. The V gene is TRBV5-4, the J gene TRBJ1-3, with D perhaps matching TRBD1 (5 bases). The V end lost 4 bases, the J end lost 8 bases, and 19 bases lay between the germline ends. The length of the CDR3 is 15 residues. Germline assignment: CDR1 SGHNT and CDR2 YYREEE (reference sequence). The CDR3 region has the DNA TGTGCCAGCAGCCGCACGGGTCCAAGGGGAGACACCATATATTTT. It specifies CASSRTGPRGDTIYF.

About this clone itself: Different DNA sequences within this sample yield the same CDR3. The chain recombines TRBV5-1 with TRBJ2-3; D is possibly TRBD2 (6 bases). This CDR3 has 15 residues. Germline CDR1 SGHRS, CDR2 YFSETQ. V lost 0 bases and J lost 2, with 10 bases in between. CDR3 in DNA: TGCGCCAGCAGCTTGGAGCGGGTATCCACAGATACGCAGTATTTT. Encoded protein: CASSLERVSTDTQYF.

This clone was counted between two and nine times. The chain couples TRBV7-6 to TRBJ2-2; 9 bases line up with TRBD2. Unmatched junction bases numbered 0, after V lost 2 bases and J lost 5 bases. This CDR3 has 14 amino acids. CDR1 SGHVS and CDR2 FNYEAQ come from the germline V gene. The CDR3 here is CASSLTSGTGELFF. The CDR3 nucleotides read TGTGCCAGCAGCTTAACTAGCGGGACCGGGGAGCTGTTTTTT. Combining the CDR3 with reference TRBV7-6 and TRBJ2-2 gives the whole variable domain GAGVSQSPRYKVTKRGQDVALRCDPISGHVSLYWYRQALGQGPEFLTYFNYEAQQDKSGLPNDRFSAERPEGSISTLTIQRTEQRDSAMYRCASSLTSGTGELFFGEGSRLTVL.

This clone appeared once. The chain joins TRBV21-1 to TRBJ2-1; the table gives TRBD2 as D, unverified against the DNA. TRBV21-1 is given as a pseudogene. The CDR3 spans 14 residues. CDR3 nucleotide sequence: TGTGCCAGCAGTCTAGCGCCCTCTATTAATGAGCAGTTCTTC. This codes for CASSLAPSINEQFF.

The chain uses TRBV7-8 and TRBJ2-1; D remains ambiguous. The CDR3 sequence is 17 residues long. CDR1 SGHVS and CDR2 FQNEAQ come from the germline V gene. Trimming stripped 3 bases from V and 1 base from J, with 16 bases between. As DNA, the CDR3 is TGTGCCAGCAGCTTTCATAGGGATCGTCGGTCCTACAATGAGCAGTTCTTC. This gives the protein CASSFHRDRRSYNEQFF.

The chain's CDR3 is CASSTGQLYGYTF. In DNA form, the CDR3 reads TGTGCCAGTAGTACGGGACAGTTGTATGGCTACACCTTC. The chain uses TRBV19 and TRBJ1-2, with TRBD1 matching over 7 bases. The germline V gene has CDR1 LNHDA and CDR2 SQIVND (reference sequence). This CDR3 has 13 residues. The junction had 4 bases not matched to a gene; V was cut back by 4 bases and J by 5 bases. Combining the CDR3 with reference TRBV19 and TRBJ1-2 gives the whole variable domain DGGITQSPKYLFRKEGQNVTLSCEQNLNHDAMYWYRQDPGQGLRLIYYSQIVNDFQKGDIAEGYSVSREKKESFPLTVTSAQKNPTAFYLCASSTGQLYGYTFGSGTRLTVV.

V is TRBV25-1 and J is TRBJ1-1; D gene ambiguous. The CDR3 has 13 residues. The germline V and J ends were trimmed by 1 base and 6 bases, with 9 bases remaining between them. The germline gives CDR1 MGHDK, CDR2 SYGVNS. The CDR3 DNA sequence: TGTGCCAGCAGTGAATTAGGTGAACCTGAAGCTTTCTTT. Residues: CASSELGEPEAFF.

The rearrangement uses TRBV7-2 and TRBJ1-2, with D perhaps matching TRBD1 (5 bases). Germline CDR1 SGHTA, CDR2 FQGNSA. This CDR3 is built from 13 residues. The V end was cut by 2 bases, the J end by 7 bases, with 11 bases between. CDR3 loop: CASSLTAQGGYTF. The CDR3 DNA follows: TGTGCCAGCAGCTTAACCGCCCAGGGTGGCTACACCTTC.

The V gene is TRBV7-9, the J gene TRBJ2-7, with D perhaps TRBD1 or TRBD2 (5 bases each). V gave up 4 bases and J gave up 4 bases, with 17 bases separating them. Looked up from germline, CDR1 is SEHNR and CDR2 is FQNEAQ (reference sequence). The CDR3 has 15 residues. As DNA, the CDR3 is TGTGCCAGCAGCTCCCGGGACGAGGGTAGATACGAGCAGTACTTC. It translates to CASSSRDEGRYEQYF. The whole variable domain, remainder taken from reference TRBV7-9 and TRBJ2-7, is DTGVSQNPRHKITKRGQNVTFRCDPISEHNRLYWYRQTLGQGPEFLTYFQNEAQLEKSRLLSDRFSAERPKGSFSTLEIQRTEQGDSAMYLCASSSRDEGRYEQYFGPGTRLTVT.